The clone carrying this T cell receptor beta chain turned up a few times. Its antigen is currently unknown. These data come from a study of CD8+ T cells in alopecia areata. The V end lost 1 base, the J end lost 3 bases, and 12 bases lay between the germline ends. Germline CDR1 and CDR2: SEHNR and FQNEAQ (reference sequence). This CDR3 spans 16 amino acids. This sample's treatment: oral pan-JAK inhibitor, 5-10 mg twice daily. Lesional scalp tissue (obtained by punch biopsy) and peripheral blood were collected from alopecia areata patients. Extracted RNA was reverse transcribed into cDNA, the sequencing template. Data came from immunoSEQ multiplex PCR; TCRdb stores just in-frame clones and leaves some out. This sample has a few hundred thousand clones, with roughly two fifths found just once. Study-level findings and limits: Significant decreases in scalp clonality and expanded CD8+ clones followed tofacitinib treatment.

Material: CD4+ T cells sorted from blood, obtained at roughly week 30, from a patient treated with tofacitinib. V usage is TRBV7-9 and J usage is TRBJ1-4; possibly TRBD1 for D (5 bases). The clonotype comes from a human donor with alopecia areata. CDR3 amino acids: CASSLEAGHSNEKLFF. In DNA form, the CDR3 reads TGTGCCAGCAGCTTAGAAGCCGGACACTCTAATGAAAAACTGTTTTTT.